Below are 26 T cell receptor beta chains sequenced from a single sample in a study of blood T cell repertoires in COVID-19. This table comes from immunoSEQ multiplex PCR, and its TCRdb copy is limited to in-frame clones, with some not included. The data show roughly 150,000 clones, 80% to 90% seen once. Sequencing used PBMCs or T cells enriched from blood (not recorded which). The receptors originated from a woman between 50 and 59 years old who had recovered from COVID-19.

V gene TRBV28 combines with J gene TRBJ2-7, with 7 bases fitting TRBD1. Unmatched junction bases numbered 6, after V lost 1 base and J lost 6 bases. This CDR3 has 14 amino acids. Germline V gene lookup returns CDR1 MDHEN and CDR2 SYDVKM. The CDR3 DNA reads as TGTGCCAGCAGTTTATCGGCAGGGGGAGCCGAGCAGTACTTC. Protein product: CASSLSAGGAEQYF.

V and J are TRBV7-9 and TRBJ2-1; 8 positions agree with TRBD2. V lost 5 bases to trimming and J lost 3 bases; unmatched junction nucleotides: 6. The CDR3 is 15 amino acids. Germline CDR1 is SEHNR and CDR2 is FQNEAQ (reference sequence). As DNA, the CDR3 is TGTGCCAGCAGCCGAGCGGGAGTGGGCTACAATGAGCAGTTCTTC. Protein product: CASSRAGVGYNEQFF. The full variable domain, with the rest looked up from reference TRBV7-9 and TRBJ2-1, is DTGVSQNPRHKITKRGQNVTFRCDPISEHNRLYWYRQTLGQGPEFLTYFQNEAQLEKSRLLSDRFSAERPKGSFSTLEIQRTEQGDSAMYLCASSRAGVGYNEQFFGPGTRLTVL.

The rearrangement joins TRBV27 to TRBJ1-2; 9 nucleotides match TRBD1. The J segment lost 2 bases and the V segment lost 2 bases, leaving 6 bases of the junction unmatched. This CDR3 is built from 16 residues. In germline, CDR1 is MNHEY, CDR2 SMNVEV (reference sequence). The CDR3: CASSLRTGGQNYGYTF. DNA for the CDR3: TGTGCCAGCAGTTTACGCACAGGGGGCCAGAACTATGGCTACACCTTC.

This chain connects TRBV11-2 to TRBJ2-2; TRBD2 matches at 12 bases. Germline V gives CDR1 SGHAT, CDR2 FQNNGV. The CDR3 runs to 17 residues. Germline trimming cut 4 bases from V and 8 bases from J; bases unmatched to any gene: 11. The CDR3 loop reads CASSSTGTSGPRGELFF. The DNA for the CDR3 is TGTGCCAGCAGCTCCACCGGGACTAGCGGGCCGAGGGGGGAGCTGTTTTTT. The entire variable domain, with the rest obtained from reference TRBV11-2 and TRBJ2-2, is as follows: EAGVAQSPRYKIIEKRQSVAFWCNPISGHATLYWYQQILGQGPKLLIQFQNNGVVDDSQLPKDRFSAERLKGVDSTLKIQPAKLEDSAVYLCASSSTGTSGPRGELFFGEGSRLTVL.

This chain's CDR3 is CASSKSGGDTDTQYF. In DNA form, the CDR3 reads TGCGCCAGCAGCAAAAGCGGGGGTGATACAGATACGCAGTATTTT. The genes are TRBV5-1 and TRBJ2-3, with TRBD2 matching 8 bases. The V gene end was trimmed by 4 bases and the J gene end by 3 bases; junction bases not matched to a gene: 7. This CDR3 is 15 amino acids long. CDR1 is SGHRS and CDR2 is YFSETQ in the germline V gene.

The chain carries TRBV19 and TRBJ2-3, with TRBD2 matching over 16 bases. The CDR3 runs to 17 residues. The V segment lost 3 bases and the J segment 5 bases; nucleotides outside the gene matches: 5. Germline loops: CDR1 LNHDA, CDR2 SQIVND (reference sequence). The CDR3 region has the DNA TGTGCCAGTAGTATGGGGACTAGCGGGAGGGCCGAAGATACGCAGTATTTT. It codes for CASSMGTSGRAEDTQYF.

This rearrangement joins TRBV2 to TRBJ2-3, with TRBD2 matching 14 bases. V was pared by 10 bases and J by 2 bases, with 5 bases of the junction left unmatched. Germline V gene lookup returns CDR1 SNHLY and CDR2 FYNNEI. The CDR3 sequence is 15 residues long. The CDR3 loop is CATRLAGGHTDTQYF. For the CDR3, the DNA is TGTGCCACCAGACTAGCGGGGGGGCACACAGATACGCAGTATTTT.

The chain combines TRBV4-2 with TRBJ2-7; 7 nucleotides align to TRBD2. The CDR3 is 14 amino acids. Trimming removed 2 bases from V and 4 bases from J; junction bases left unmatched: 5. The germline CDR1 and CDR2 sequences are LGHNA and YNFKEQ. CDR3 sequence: CASSQSGGEYEQYF. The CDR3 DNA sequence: TGTGCCAGCAGCCAAAGTGGGGGGGAGTACGAGCAGTACTTC.

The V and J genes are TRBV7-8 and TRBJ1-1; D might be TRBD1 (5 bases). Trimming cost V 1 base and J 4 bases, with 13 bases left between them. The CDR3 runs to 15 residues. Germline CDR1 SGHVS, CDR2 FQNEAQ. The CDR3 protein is CASSLEGRAGTEAFF. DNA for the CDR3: TGTGCCAGCAGCTTAGAGGGCAGGGCAGGCACTGAAGCTTTCTTT.

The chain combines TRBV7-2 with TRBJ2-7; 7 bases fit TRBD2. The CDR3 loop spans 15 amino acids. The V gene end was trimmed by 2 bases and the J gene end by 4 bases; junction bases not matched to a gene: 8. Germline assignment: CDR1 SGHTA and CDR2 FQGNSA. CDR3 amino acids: CASSLRDMREYEQYF. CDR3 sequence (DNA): TGTGCCAGCAGCTTACGCGATATGCGGGAGTACGAGCAGTACTTC.

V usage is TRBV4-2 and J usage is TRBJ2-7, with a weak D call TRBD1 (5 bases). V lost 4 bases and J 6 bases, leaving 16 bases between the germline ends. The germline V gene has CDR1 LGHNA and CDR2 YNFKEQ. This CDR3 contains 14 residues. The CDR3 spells CASSPRQTSGEQYF. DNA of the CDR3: TGTGCCAGCAGCCCTCGACAGACCTCTGGCGAGCAGTACTTC.

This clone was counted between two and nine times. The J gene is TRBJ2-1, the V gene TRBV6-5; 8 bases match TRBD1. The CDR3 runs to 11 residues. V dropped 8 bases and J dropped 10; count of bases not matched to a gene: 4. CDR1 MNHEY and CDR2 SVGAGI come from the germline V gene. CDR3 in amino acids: CASQGAQEQFF. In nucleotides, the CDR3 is TGTGCCAGCCAGGGGGCCCAGGAGCAGTTCTTC.

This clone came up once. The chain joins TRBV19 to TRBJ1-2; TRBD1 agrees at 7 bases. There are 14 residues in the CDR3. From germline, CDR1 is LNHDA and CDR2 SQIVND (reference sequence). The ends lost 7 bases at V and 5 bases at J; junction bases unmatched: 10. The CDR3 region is CASTPTGTEYGYTF. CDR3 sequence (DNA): TGTGCCAGTACCCCTACCGGGACAGAGTATGGCTACACCTTC. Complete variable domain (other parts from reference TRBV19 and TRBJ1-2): DGGITQSPKYLFRKEGQNVTLSCEQNLNHDAMYWYRQDPGQGLRLIYYSQIVNDFQKGDIAEGYSVSREKKESFPLTVTSAQKNPTAFYLCASTPTGTEYGYTFGSGTRLTVV.

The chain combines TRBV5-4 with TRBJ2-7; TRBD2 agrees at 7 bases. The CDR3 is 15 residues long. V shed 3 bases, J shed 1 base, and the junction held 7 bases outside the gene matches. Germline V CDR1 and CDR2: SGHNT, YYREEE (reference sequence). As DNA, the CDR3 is TGTGCCAGCAGCTCGAGCGGGGACCCTTCCTACGAGCAGTACTTC. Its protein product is CASSSSGDPSYEQYF.

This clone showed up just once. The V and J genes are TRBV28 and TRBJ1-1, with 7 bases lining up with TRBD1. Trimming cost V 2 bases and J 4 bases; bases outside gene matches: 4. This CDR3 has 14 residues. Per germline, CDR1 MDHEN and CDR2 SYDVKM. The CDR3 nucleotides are TGTGCCAGCAGTTTACCCCAGGGGGGCACTGAAGCTTTCTTT. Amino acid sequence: CASSLPQGGTEAFF.

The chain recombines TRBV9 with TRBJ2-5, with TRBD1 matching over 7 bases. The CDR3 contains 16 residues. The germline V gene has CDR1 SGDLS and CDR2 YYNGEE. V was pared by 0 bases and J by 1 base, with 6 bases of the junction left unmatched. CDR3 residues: CASSVGVRDSQETQYF. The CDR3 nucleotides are TGTGCCAGCAGCGTAGGCGTACGGGACAGCCAAGAGACCCAGTACTTC.

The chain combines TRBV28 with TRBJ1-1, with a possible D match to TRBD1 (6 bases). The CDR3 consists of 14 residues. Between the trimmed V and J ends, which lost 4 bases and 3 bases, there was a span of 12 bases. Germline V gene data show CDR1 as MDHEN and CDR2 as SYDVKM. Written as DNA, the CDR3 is TGTGCCAGCAGTTGGAAGGGGGTTTACACTGAAGCTTTCTTT. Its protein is CASSWKGVYTEAFF. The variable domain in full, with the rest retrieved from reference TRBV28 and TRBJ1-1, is DVKVTQSSRYLVKRTGEKVFLECVQDMDHENMFWYRQDPGLGLRLIYFSYDVKMKEKGDIPEGYSVSREKKERFSLILESASTNQTSMYLCASSWKGVYTEAFFGQGTRLTVV.

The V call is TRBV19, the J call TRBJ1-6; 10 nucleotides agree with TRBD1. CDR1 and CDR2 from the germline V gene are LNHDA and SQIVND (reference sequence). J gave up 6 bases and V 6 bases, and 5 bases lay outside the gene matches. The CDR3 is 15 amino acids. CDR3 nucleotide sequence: TGTGCCAGTAGGAGCCGGGACAGGGGTAATTCACCCCTCCACTTT. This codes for CASRSRDRGNSPLHF.

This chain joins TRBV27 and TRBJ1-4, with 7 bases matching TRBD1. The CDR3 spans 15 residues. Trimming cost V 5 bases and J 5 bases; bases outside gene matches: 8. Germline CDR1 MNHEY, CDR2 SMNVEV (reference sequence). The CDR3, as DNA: TGTGCCAGCAGTACCCTGGACAGGCAGAATGAAAAACTGTTTTTT. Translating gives CASSTLDRQNEKLFF.

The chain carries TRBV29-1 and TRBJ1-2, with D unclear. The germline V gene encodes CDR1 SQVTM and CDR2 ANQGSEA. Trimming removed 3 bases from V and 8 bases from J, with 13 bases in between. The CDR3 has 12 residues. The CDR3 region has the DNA TGCAGCGTTGATGGTCTCGAGGAGGGCTACACCTTC. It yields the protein CSVDGLEEGYTF. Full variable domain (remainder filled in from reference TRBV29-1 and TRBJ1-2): SAVISQKPSRDICQRGTSLTIQCQVDSQVTMMFWYRQQPGQSLTLIATANQGSEATYESGFVIDKFPISRPNLTFSTLTVSNMSPEDSSIYLCSVDGLEEGYTFGSGTRLTVV.

This chain's CDR3 is CASSLVVPQGNEQYF. The CDR3 DNA reads TGTGCCAGCAGCTTAGTAGTCCCACAGGGGAACGAGCAGTACTTC. V gene TRBV11-3 combines with J gene TRBJ2-7, with 7 nucleotides matching TRBD1. The CDR3 loop spans 15 amino acids. Trimming cost V 1 base and J 5 bases; bases outside gene matches: 8. The V gene's germline CDR1 is SGHNT and CDR2 YENEEA. The whole variable domain, remainder taken from reference TRBV11-3 and TRBJ2-7, is EAGVVQSPRYKIIEKKQPVAFWCNPISGHNTLYWYLQNLGQGPELLIRYENEEAVDDSQLPKDRFSAERLKGVDSTLKIQPAELGDSAVYLCASSLVVPQGNEQYFGPGTRLTVT.

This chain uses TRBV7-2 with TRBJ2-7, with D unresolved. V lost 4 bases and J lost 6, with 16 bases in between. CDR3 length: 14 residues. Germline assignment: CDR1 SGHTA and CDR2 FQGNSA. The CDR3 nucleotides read TGTGCCAGCAGCTCCCAGAGGCTTGTGCGCGAGCAGTACTTC. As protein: CASSSQRLVREQYF.

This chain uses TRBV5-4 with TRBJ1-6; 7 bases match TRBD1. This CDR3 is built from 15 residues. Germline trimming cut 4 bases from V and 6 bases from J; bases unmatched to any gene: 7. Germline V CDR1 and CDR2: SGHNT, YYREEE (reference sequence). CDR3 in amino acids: CASSGQTGINSPLHF. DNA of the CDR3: TGTGCCAGCAGCGGACAGACAGGGATTAATTCACCCCTCCACTTT. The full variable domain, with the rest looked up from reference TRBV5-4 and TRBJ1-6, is ETGVTQSPTHLIKTRGQQVTLRCSSQSGHNTVSWYQQALGQGPQFIFQYYREEENGRGNFPPRFSGLQFPNYSSELNVNALELDDSALYLCASSGQTGINSPLHFGNGTRLTVT.

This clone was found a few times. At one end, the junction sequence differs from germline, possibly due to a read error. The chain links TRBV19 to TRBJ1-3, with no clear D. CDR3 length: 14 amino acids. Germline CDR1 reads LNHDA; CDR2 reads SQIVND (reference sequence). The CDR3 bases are TGTGCCAGTAGTATGGGAGTCTCTAGAAACACCATATATTTT. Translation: CASSMGVSRNTIYF.

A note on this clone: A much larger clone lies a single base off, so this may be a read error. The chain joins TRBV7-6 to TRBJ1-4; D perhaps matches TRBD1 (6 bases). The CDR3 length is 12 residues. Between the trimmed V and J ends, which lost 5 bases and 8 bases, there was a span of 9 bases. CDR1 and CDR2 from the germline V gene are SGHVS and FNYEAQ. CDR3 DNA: TGTGCCAGCAGCCGGGACACGGAAAAACTGTTTTTT. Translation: CASSRDTEKLFF.

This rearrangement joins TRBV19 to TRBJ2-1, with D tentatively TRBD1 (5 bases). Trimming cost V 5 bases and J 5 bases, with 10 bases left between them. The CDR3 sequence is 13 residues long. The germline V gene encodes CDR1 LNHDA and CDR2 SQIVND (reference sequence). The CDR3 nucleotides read TGTGCCAGTAGTTTCAGGGCCCACAATGAGCAGTTCTTC. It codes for CASSFRAHNEQFF.